The 10 T cell receptor beta chains below come from one sample, sequenced in a study of beta chain features in type 1 diabetes. The sequenced template was cDNA made from the entire isolated RNA. Method: immunoSEQ multiplex PCR; TCRdb's copy keeps in-frame clones and lacks some. The sample gives about 930,000 clones, roughly a sixth of which show up once; 0.02% to 0.03% is in the top ten. Sequenced material: naive CD4+ T cells from blood. Receptor source: a woman aged 18 to 35 in good health.

This clone occurred a few times. This chain connects TRBV9 to TRBJ2-2, with TRBD2 matching 10 bases. V lost 2 bases to trimming and J lost 4 bases; unmatched junction nucleotides: 14. Germline V gene data show CDR1 as SGDLS and CDR2 as YYNGEE. This CDR3 is built from 19 residues. As DNA, the CDR3 is TGTGCCAGCAGCGTCGGCCCGAGACTAGCGGGTGTAGGCACCGGGGAGCTGTTTTTT. It codes for CASSVGPRLAGVGTGELFF.

This clone was counted only a few times. This chain uses TRBV5-1 with TRBJ2-1; 9 nucleotides line up with TRBD2. Looked up from germline, CDR1 is SGHRS and CDR2 is YFSETQ. The CDR3 length is 18 residues. The junction had 16 bases not matched to a gene; V was cut back by 3 bases and J by 6 bases. The CDR3 sequence: CASSSGGGSGSWGNEQFF. In DNA, the CDR3 is TGCGCCAGCAGCTCCGGAGGGGGTAGCGGGAGTTGGGGCAATGAGCAGTTCTTC.

DNA of the CDR3: TGTGCCAGCAGCCAAGTCGGCGGGAGTAGCTCCTACAATGAGCAGTTCTTC. It translates to CASSQVGGSSSYNEQFF. The chain has TRBV4-2 and TRBJ2-1, with 7 bases fitting TRBD2. The CDR3 length is 17 residues. CDR1 is LGHNA and CDR2 is YNFKEQ in the germline V gene. With 1 base clipped from V and 0 bases from J, the junction kept 6 bases outside the gene matches.

The chain uses TRBV19 and TRBJ1-5; D gene unclear. The CDR3 spans 14 residues. Germline-derived CDR1 and CDR2 are LNHDA and SQIVND (reference sequence). Trimming took off 2 bases at V and 8 bases at J, with 13 bases between the two ends. The CDR3 DNA is TGTGCCAGTAGTATAACCCTCCAATCCGAGCCCCAGCATTTT. Translation: CASSITLQSEPQHF.

This sequence joins TRBV7-9 and TRBJ1-2; TRBD1 agrees at 11 bases. The V and J ends lost 5 bases and 8 bases, in that order; junction bases with no gene match: 7. Looked up from germline, CDR1 is SEHNR and CDR2 is FQNEAQ (reference sequence). There are 14 residues in the CDR3. CDR3: CASSRGQGAMGYTF. As DNA, the CDR3 is TGTGCCAGCAGCCGAGGACAGGGGGCAATGGGCTACACCTTC. The variable domain in full, completed from reference TRBV7-9 and TRBJ1-2, reads DTGVSQNPRHKITKRGQNVTFRCDPISEHNRLYWYRQTLGQGPEFLTYFQNEAQLEKSRLLSDRFSAERPKGSFSTLEIQRTEQGDSAMYLCASSRGQGAMGYTFGSGTRLTVV.

V gene TRBV28 combines with J gene TRBJ1-1; TRBD1 matches 9 bases. CDR1 and CDR2 from the germline V gene are MDHEN and SYDVKM. The V segment lost 7 bases and the J segment 1 base; nucleotides outside the gene matches: 7. The CDR3 is made up of 15 amino acids. CDR3 sequence: CASTGSGQGNTEAFF. The CDR3 bases are TGTGCCAGCACAGGTTCGGGACAGGGGAACACTGAAGCTTTCTTT.

The chain carries TRBV6-5 and TRBJ1-5, with TRBD1 matching over 7 bases. V dropped 6 bases and J dropped 7; count of bases not matched to a gene: 6. CDR3 length: 13 residues. CDR1 is MNHEY and CDR2 is SVGAGI in the germline V gene. The CDR3 region is CASRGQEDQPQHF. In DNA form, the CDR3 reads TGTGCCAGCAGAGGACAGGAGGACCAGCCCCAGCATTTT.

This clone was counted many times. The J gene is TRBJ2-4, the V gene TRBV28, with D possibly being TRBD1 (5 bases). This CDR3 is built from 14 residues. Germline assignment: CDR1 MDHEN and CDR2 SYDVKM. The V end was cut by 3 bases, the J end by 8 bases, with 14 bases between. CDR3 sequence (DNA): TGTGCCAGCAGTTTCGGAGAAGTCAGGGACATTCAGTACTTC. Translation gives CASSFGEVRDIQYF. The whole variable domain, remainder taken from reference TRBV28 and TRBJ2-4, is DVKVTQSSRYLVKRTGEKVFLECVQDMDHENMFWYRQDPGLGLRLIYFSYDVKMKEKGDIPEGYSVSREKKERFSLILESASTNQTSMYLCASSFGEVRDIQYFGAGTRLSVL.

This clone was seen only a few times. The V and J genes are TRBV7-9 and TRBJ2-5; 8 bases fit TRBD2. Germline V gene sequence: CDR1 SEHNR, CDR2 FQNEAQ (reference sequence). Trimming cost V 2 bases and J 4 bases; bases outside gene matches: 3. The CDR3 spans 14 residues. CDR3 DNA sequence: TGTGCCAGCAGCTTAAGGACTAGCAGAGAGACCCAGTACTTC. It encodes CASSLRTSRETQYF.

The V gene is TRBV11-2, the J gene TRBJ2-3, with D maybe TRBD2 (5 bases). The germline V gene has CDR1 SGHAT and CDR2 FQNNGV. The CDR3 totals 15 residues. The V end lost 5 bases, the J end lost 3 bases, and 15 bases lay between the germline ends. As DNA, the CDR3 is TGTGCCAGCAGCCCCGCGGGCCAGTCAACAGATACGCAGTATTTT. Its protein product is CASSPAGQSTDTQYF.